This T cell receptor beta chain stems from a study of blood T cells in healthy people across ages. Primers used in a second PCR of roughly 7 to 11 cycles were a sample-barcoded 5' primer and a J-beta primer mix. TCRdb reprocessed the 5' RACE reads via MiXCR and lists one record per CDR3 protein. The profile shows 1.5 million to 2 million distinct CDR3 sequences, approximately 32% of them singletons. Findings and limits, study-wide: It was held that diversity estimates obtained from one million T cells represented underestimates. Unsorted PBMC material precluded a definitive naive versus antigen-experienced comparison.

The CDR3 runs 14 residues. Germline CDR1 MGHRA, CDR2 YSYEKL. Trimming pared 3 bases from V and 11 bases from J, leaving 19 bases between. Notes on this clonotype: Its target is unknown.

The gene calls are TRBV4-1 and TRBJ2-5; D remains ambiguous. The sequenced material came from blood. This clonotype originated in a woman aged 30 to 39 in good health. CDR3 sequence reads: CASSQAVGSYGQYF. The DNA for the CDR3 is TGCGCCAGCAGCCAGGCTGTGGGCTCTTACGGGCAGTACTTC.